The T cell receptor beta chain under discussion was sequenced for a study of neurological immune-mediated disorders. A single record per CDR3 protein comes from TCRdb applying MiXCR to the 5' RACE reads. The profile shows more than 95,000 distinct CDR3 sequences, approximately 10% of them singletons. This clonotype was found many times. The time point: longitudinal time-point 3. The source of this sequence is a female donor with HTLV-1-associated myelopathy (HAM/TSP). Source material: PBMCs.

The CDR3 is CASSLGPFRGDTGELFF. CDR3 DNA: TGCGCCAGCAGCTTGGGCCCCTTCCGGGGGGACACCGGGGAGCTGTTTTTT. This rearrangement joins TRBV5-1 to TRBJ2-2, with 7 bases matching TRBD2. The V gene's germline CDR1 is SGHRS and CDR2 YFSETQ. This CDR3 spans 17 amino acids. J was trimmed by 3 bases and V by 0 bases; bases with no gene match: 8.